This T cell receptor (beta chain) was sequenced during a study of blood T cell repertoires in COVID-19. Background on the study: The study drew acute and convalescent COVID-19 samples from the United States, Italy and Spain.

The CDR3 sequence is 19 residues long. V was pared by 3 bases and J by 2 bases, with 16 bases of the junction left unmatched. Germline loops: CDR1 MGHRA, CDR2 YSYEKL. This clone was found a few times. Some clones are missing from TCRdb's copy, which holds only in-frame ones; the method was immunoSEQ multiplex PCR. The sample records under 250,000 clones, 70% to 85% being singletons. The chain combines TRBV4-1 with TRBJ2-4; 7 nucleotides agree with TRBD1. This TCR came from a man aged 50-60 years with active or convalescent COVID-19. The sequenced sample was peripheral blood. CDR3 sequence reads: CASSQSSLTGRRTKNIQYF. CDR3 sequence (DNA): TGCGCCAGCAGCCAGAGCTCTTTGACAGGGCGGAGGACCAAAAACATTCAGTACTTC.